The next 18 T cell receptor beta chains were all read from a single sample in a study of CD8 T cells in Susac syndrome. cDNA came from roughly 0.53 to 1 ug RNA primed by random hexamers. TCRdb re-called the immunoSEQ multiplex PCR reads with MiXCR, one entry per CDR3 protein. The table lists about 150,000 distinct CDR3 sequences, roughly 96% of them singletons. Sequencing used CD4+ T cells from PBMCs. All receptors derive from a human donor with Susac syndrome.

In its sample, this clonotype was seen once. The CDR3, as DNA: TGCAGTGCTCGGCCGGGACAGTATACAGATACGCAGTATTTT. Encoded protein: CSARPGQYTDTQYF. This chain connects TRBV20-1 to TRBJ2-3; 7 nucleotides agree with TRBD1. Germline V gene sequence: CDR1 DFQATT, CDR2 SNEGSKA (reference sequence). Trimming removed 5 bases from V and 3 bases from J; junction bases left unmatched: 8. The CDR3 has 14 amino acids.

The chain carries TRBV20-1 and TRBJ1-1; D is undetermined. There are 10 residues in the CDR3. CDR1 DFQATT and CDR2 SNEGSKA come from the germline V gene (reference sequence). V was trimmed by 6 bases and J by 6 bases, leaving 8 bases between them. The CDR3 spells CSALVAEAFF. The CDR3 DNA follows: TGCAGTGCGTTGGTGGCTGAAGCTTTCTTT.

In DNA, the CDR3 is TGTGCCAGCAGTTACTCAGGAGGGGGCCAAGAGACCCAGTACTTC. This sequence encodes CASSYSGGGQETQYF. This sequence joins TRBV6-5 and TRBJ2-5; D tentatively reads TRBD1 or TRBD2 (6 bases each). Trimming removed 0 bases from V and 1 base from J, with 9 bases in between. This CDR3 comprises 15 residues. CDR1 MNHEY and CDR2 SVGAGI come from the germline V gene.

The chain is built from TRBV9 and TRBJ1-6; possibly TRBD1 for D (6 bases). V shed 0 bases and J shed 7 bases, with 11 bases lying between them. The CDR3 has 15 amino acids. The V gene's germline CDR1 is SGDLS and CDR2 YYNGEE. In DNA, the CDR3 is TGTGCCAGCAGCGTAGAGGGGGACGGGAATTCACCCCTCCACTTT. It yields the protein CASSVEGDGNSPLHF.

The chain has TRBV20-1 and TRBJ2-5, with 12 bases identical to TRBD2. Germline loops: CDR1 DFQATT, CDR2 SNEGSKA (reference sequence). CDR3 size: 15 residues. The CDR3 reads CSWFGLAGPQETQYF. CDR3 sequence (DNA): TGCTCGTGGTTTGGACTAGCGGGGCCCCAAGAGACCCAGTACTTC.

The chain couples TRBV9 to TRBJ1-2; weak D call: TRBD1 (5 bases). V was shortened by 4 bases and J by 3 bases, with 13 bases between the two germline ends. The CDR3 consists of 14 residues. CDR1 and CDR2 (germline): SGDLS, YYNGEE. The CDR3 sequence is CASSQQAGDYGYTF. The CDR3, as DNA: TGTGCCAGCAGCCAACAGGCCGGCGACTATGGCTACACCTTC.

CDR3 region: CASSQGLNNIQYF. In DNA, the CDR3 is TGTGCCAGCAGCCAAGGACTAAACAACATTCAGTACTTC. The genes are TRBV3-1 and TRBJ2-4; possible D gene TRBD2, 5 bases. V gave up 1 base and J gave up 7 bases, with 8 bases separating them. This CDR3 has 13 residues. Germline V gene sequence: CDR1 LGHDT, CDR2 YNNKEL (reference sequence).

This chain uses TRBV5-4 with TRBJ2-7, with TRBD1 identical over 8 bases. Germline CDR1 SGHNT, CDR2 YYREEE (reference sequence). The CDR3 sequence is 15 residues long. The V and J ends lost 0 bases and 0 bases, in that order; junction bases with no gene match: 2. CDR3: CASSLGQGSSYEQYF. The CDR3 DNA follows: TGTGCCAGCAGCTTGGGACAGGGGAGCTCCTACGAGCAGTACTTC.

The V gene is TRBV27, the J gene TRBJ2-1; 12 nucleotides agree with TRBD1. CDR3 size: 16 residues. Germline CDR1 and CDR2: MNHEY and SMNVEV (reference sequence). Germline trimming cut 0 bases from V and 10 bases from J; bases unmatched to any gene: 7. The CDR3 sequence is CASSLSRDRGPREQFF. The DNA for the CDR3 is TGTGCCAGCAGTTTATCCCGGGACAGGGGGCCTCGGGAGCAGTTCTTC.

This clonotype was observed once. The chain recombines TRBV3-1 with TRBJ1-1; D unresolved. Trimming took 5 bases from V and 4 from J, leaving 11 bases between them. This CDR3 contains 13 residues. The germline CDR1 and CDR2 sequences are LGHDT and YNNKEL (reference sequence). DNA for the CDR3: TGTGCCAGCAGCTTCGCACGGGGCACTGAAGCTTTCTTT. Encoded protein: CASSFARGTEAFF.

This chain links TRBV7-8 with TRBJ2-1; 10 nucleotides line up with TRBD2. Trimming took 3 bases from V and 7 from J; bases not matched to a gene: 3. The CDR3 covers 14 residues. Germline lookup yields CDR1 SGHVS and CDR2 FQNEAQ. CDR3 in amino acids: CASSFLLAGNEQFF. In DNA, the CDR3 is TGTGCCAGCAGCTTTCTACTAGCGGGGAATGAGCAGTTCTTC.

The rearrangement joins TRBV12-3 or TRBV12-4 to TRBJ1-5; D is possibly TRBD1 (6 bases). The CDR3 length is 14 residues. Trimming took 5 bases from V and 7 from J, leaving 15 bases between them. The CDR3, as DNA: TGTGCCAGCAGTCCCACAGGGAGTCAACAGCCCCAGCATTTT. This codes for CASSPTGSQQPQHF.

The chain is built from TRBV29-1 and TRBJ1-2; tentative D call: TRBD1 (5 bases). In germline, CDR1 is SQVTM, CDR2 ANQGSEA. Deletions cut 0 bases from V and 2 bases from J, with 13 bases between. The CDR3 spans 15 residues. CDR3 protein: CSVEDRGGVNYGYTF. As DNA, the CDR3 is TGCAGCGTTGAAGATCGTGGGGGAGTCAACTATGGCTACACCTTC.

The table lists this clonotype with a count of one. V gene TRBV29-1 combines with J gene TRBJ1-2, with TRBD1 as a possible D gene (5 bases). V was trimmed by 3 bases and J by 8 bases, leaving 13 bases between them. Germline V gene data show CDR1 as SQVTM and CDR2 as ANQGSEA. The CDR3 loop spans 12 amino acids. The CDR3 nucleotides are TGCAGCGTTGAGGGGCAGGGACGGGGCTACACCTTC. It specifies CSVEGQGRGYTF. The whole variable domain, filled in from reference TRBV29-1 and TRBJ1-2, reads SAVISQKPSRDICQRGTSLTIQCQVDSQVTMMFWYRQQPGQSLTLIATANQGSEATYESGFVIDKFPISRPNLTFSTLTVSNMSPEDSSIYLCSVEGQGRGYTFGSGTRLTVV.

This chain uses TRBV6-2 or TRBV6-3 with TRBJ2-1, with TRBD2 matching over 12 bases. This CDR3 has 15 amino acids. CDR1 MNHEY and CDR2 SVGEGT come from the germline V gene. The junction had 10 bases not matched to a gene; V was cut back by 2 bases and J by 14 bases. The CDR3 DNA follows: TGTGCCAGCAGTTACGTACTAGCGGGGGGTGGTATCAAGTTCTTC. Translation gives CASSYVLAGGGIKFF.

The rearrangement links TRBV14 to TRBJ1-1; D is possibly TRBD1 (6 bases). This CDR3 contains 13 residues. The germline CDR1 and CDR2 sequences are SGHDN and FVKESK. Between the trimmed V and J ends, which lost 6 bases and 12 bases, there was a span of 20 bases. This chain's CDR3 is CASRGTTGGRTFF. The CDR3 bases are TGTGCCAGCAGAGGGACGACCGGGGGCAGAACTTTCTTT.

The V and J genes are TRBV5-4 and TRBJ2-2; TRBD1 matches at 7 bases. Germline values: CDR1 SGHNT, CDR2 YYREEE (reference sequence). The ends lost 4 bases at V and 3 bases at J; junction bases unmatched: 6. The CDR3 covers 15 residues. CDR3 sequence (DNA): TGTGCCAGCAGCCGACAGGGAAGCGACACCGGGGAGCTGTTTTTT. Its translation: CASSRQGSDTGELFF.

The chain recombines TRBV27 with TRBJ2-7; D may be TRBD2 (7 bases). The CDR3 is made up of 16 amino acids. Trimming took off 3 bases at V and 0 bases at J, with 15 bases between the two ends. Germline CDR1 reads MNHEY; CDR2 reads SMNVEV (reference sequence). The CDR3 reads CASSLGGGRSSYEQYF. The DNA for the CDR3 is TGTGCCAGCAGTTTGGGCGGGGGCCGAAGCTCCTACGAGCAGTACTTC.